The 27 T cell receptor beta chains in this list originate from one sample, sequenced in a study of blood T cells in healthy people across ages. Primers used in a second PCR of about 6 to 11 cycles were a sample-barcoded 5' primer and a J-beta primer mix. TCRdb re-derived calls from the 5' RACE reads in MiXCR, one entry per CDR3 protein. The repertoire includes 1.5 million to 2 million distinct CDR3 sequences, around half of them detected once, and roughly 2% sits in the top ten. The specimen was blood. Receptors originate from a woman aged 40 to 50 in good health.

The chain is built from TRBV11-2 and TRBJ2-7, with D perhaps TRBD1 (6 bases). CDR1 is SGHAT, CDR2 FQNNGV, per germline. The CDR3 has 15 residues. Trimming stripped 1 base from V and 7 bases from J, with 17 bases between. CDR3 DNA: TGTGCCAGCAGCTTAGGACAGGTCTCCCGTGGTGAGCAGTACTTC. Its translation is CASSLGQVSRGEQYF. The full variable domain, in which reference TRBV11-2 and TRBJ2-7 provide the parts outside the CDR3, is EAGVAQSPRYKIIEKRQSVAFWCNPISGHATLYWYQQILGQGPKLLIQFQNNGVVDDSQLPKDRFSAERLKGVDSTLKIQPAKLEDSAVYLCASSLGQVSRGEQYFGPGTRLTVT.

This clonotype was picked up many times. The V and J genes are TRBV28 and TRBJ2-7; TRBD1 aligns across 9 bases. The germline gives CDR1 MDHEN, CDR2 SYDVKM. The CDR3 consists of 13 residues. V shed 6 bases, J shed 4 bases, and the junction held 4 bases outside the gene matches. CDR3 DNA sequence: TGTGCCAGCAGAAAGGGACAGGGATACGAGCAGTACTTC. As protein: CASRKGQGYEQYF. The full variable domain, in which reference TRBV28 and TRBJ2-7 provide the parts outside the CDR3, is DVKVTQSSRYLVKRTGEKVFLECVQDMDHENMFWYRQDPGLGLRLIYFSYDVKMKEKGDIPEGYSVSREKKERFSLILESASTNQTSMYLCASRKGQGYEQYFGPGTRLTVT.

This chain uses TRBV7-2 with TRBJ1-4, with D hard to call. Trimming took 3 bases from V and 6 from J, leaving 14 bases between them. CDR1 and CDR2 from the germline V gene are SGHTA and FQGNSA. This CDR3 is built from 15 residues. In DNA form, the CDR3 reads TGTGCCAGCAGCTTCGGACCTCACCCCGATGAAAAACTGTTTTTT. This translates into CASSFGPHPDEKLFF.

This clonotype appeared once. The chain uses TRBV7-8 and TRBJ2-3; 11 bases align to TRBD2. Germline CDR1 reads SGHVS; CDR2 reads FQNEAQ. The CDR3 is made up of 15 amino acids. With V trimmed by 6 bases and J by 3 bases, 5 bases remained unmatched. CDR3 in DNA: TGTGCCAGCAGTAGCGGGAGGGCCGGAACAGATACGCAGTATTTT. Translation: CASSSGRAGTDTQYF.

With regard to this clonotype: At one end the junction does not follow the germline gene, possibly because of a read error. The chain carries TRBV12-3 or TRBV12-4 and TRBJ2-5; D might be TRBD1 (6 bases). This CDR3 has 13 residues. CDR3: CASSLRQAEAQYF. DNA for the CDR3: TGTGCCAGCAGTTTAAGACAGGCAGAGGCCCAGTACTTC.

This chain links TRBV6-5 with TRBJ2-4; 9 bases agree with TRBD1. Germline CDR1 is MNHEY and CDR2 is SVGAGI. After removal of 0 bases from V and 6 bases from J, the junction contained 3 bases not matched to a gene. The CDR3 contains 15 residues. The CDR3 spells CASSYSLTGGNIQYF. The CDR3 DNA is TGTGCCAGCAGTTACTCGCTGACAGGGGGAAACATTCAGTACTTC.

The rearrangement uses TRBV20-1 and TRBJ2-6, with D possibly being TRBD2 (5 bases). From germline, CDR1 is DFQATT and CDR2 SNEGSKA (reference sequence). The V end was cut by 0 bases, the J end by 2 bases, with 8 bases between. The CDR3 has 15 amino acids. CDR3 sequence (DNA): TGCAGTGCTAGAGATTGGGGAGCTGGGGCCAACGTCCTGACTTTC. Its translation is CSARDWGAGANVLTF.

The chain has TRBV18 and TRBJ1-1; no clear D gene. With 0 bases removed from V and 5 bases from J, the gap between germline ends came to 10 bases. CDR3 length equals 14 residues. Germline values: CDR1 KGHSH, CDR2 LQKENI. This CDR3 reads CASSPPTAGTEAFF. The CDR3 nucleotides are TGTGCCAGCTCACCACCGACCGCGGGGACTGAAGCTTTCTTT.

Note on this clonotype: An end of the junction does not agree with germline; a read error may underlie this. CDR3 sequence (DNA): TGTGCTAGTGGTGCGACAGGGAACAATGAAGCTTTCTTT. This translates into CASGATGNNEAFF. The chain recombines TRBV12-5 with TRBJ1-1; 7 bases are shared with TRBD1. The CDR3 is 13 residues long. CDR1 is LGHNT, CDR2 FRNRAP, per germline. Variable domain in full (rest from reference TRBV12-5 and TRBJ1-1): DARVTQTPRHKVTEMGQEVTMRCQPILGHNTVFWYRQTMMQGLELLAYFRNRAPLDDSGMPKDRFSAEMPDATLATLKIQPSEPRDSAVYFCASGATGNNEAFFGQGTRLTVV.

The chain couples TRBV3-1 to TRBJ1-2; D perhaps matches TRBD1 (6 bases). Germline-derived CDR1 and CDR2 are LGHDT and YNNKEL (reference sequence). V was pared by 1 base and J by 8 bases, with 11 bases between. This CDR3 contains 13 residues. The CDR3 DNA follows: TGTGCCAGCAGCCAAGGGGGGGACACGGGCTACACCTTC. Amino acids: CASSQGGDTGYTF.

V and J are TRBV9 and TRBJ2-3; D might be TRBD2 (6 bases). Germline values: CDR1 SGDLS, CDR2 YYNGEE. V was pared by 1 base and J by 6 bases, with 12 bases between. This CDR3 region has 14 residues. The CDR3 sequence is CASSVSRGRDTQYF. Written as DNA, the CDR3 is TGTGCCAGCAGCGTATCACGGGGGAGGGATACGCAGTATTTT.

This clonotype was seen a handful of times. The chain recombines TRBV7-9 with TRBJ1-2, with D hard to call. The CDR3 has 12 residues. The germline V gene has CDR1 SEHNR and CDR2 FQNEAQ (reference sequence). Between the trimmed V and J ends, which lost 5 bases and 6 bases, there was a span of 10 bases. Here the CDR3 reads CASSLITDGYTF. The CDR3 DNA is TGTGCCAGCAGCCTCATAACCGATGGCTACACCTTC.

The V gene is TRBV6-2 or TRBV6-3, the J gene TRBJ2-1, with 10 bases matching TRBD2. Looked up from germline, CDR1 is MNHEY and CDR2 is SVGEGT. J lost 12 bases, V lost 6 bases, and 14 bases had no gene match. CDR3 length: 15 amino acids. The DNA for the CDR3 is TGTGCCAGCAGAATATATAGCGGGGGGCCCGACGTGCAGTTCTTC. Translating it yields CASRIYSGGPDVQFF.

The chain employs TRBV4-3 and TRBJ1-2; the D is unclear. Germline lookup yields CDR1 LGHNA and CDR2 YSLEER. The length of the CDR3 is 15 residues. The V end was cut by 3 bases, the J end by 6 bases, with 17 bases between. The CDR3 region is CASSHEHGQGNGYTF. The DNA of the CDR3 is TGCGCCAGCAGCCATGAACATGGTCAAGGGAATGGCTACACCTTC.

Concerning this clonotype itself: A read error may explain this, as a much larger clone is one base away. This chain joins TRBV7-6 and TRBJ2-3, with a possible D match to TRBD1 (5 bases). Germline V gene sequence: CDR1 SGHVS, CDR2 FNYEAQ. The CDR3 has 15 residues. CDR3 DNA sequence: TGTACCAGCAGCCCAGGGTGGGCTAGCACAGATACGCAGTATTTT. Amino acid sequence: CTSSPGWASTDTQYF.

The gene calls are TRBV7-2 and TRBJ2-6, with D tentatively TRBD2 (6 bases). The CDR3 length is 17 residues. V lost 0 bases to trimming and J lost 4 bases, with 13 bases between them. The germline V gene encodes CDR1 SGHTA and CDR2 FQGNSA. The CDR3 loop reads CASSLAPGVRGANVLTF. CDR3 nucleotides: TGTGCCAGCAGCTTAGCTCCGGGGGTACGAGGGGCCAACGTCCTGACTTTC.

This clonotype was seen only a few times. The CDR3 coding sequence is TGCGCCAGCAGCCAAGATCCTTACCGGGGGAGCTCCTACAATGAGCAGTTCTTC. It is translated as CASSQDPYRGSSYNEQFF. The rearrangement links TRBV4-3 to TRBJ2-1; tentatively, D is TRBD2 (6 bases). The V end lost 0 bases, the J end lost 0 bases, and 15 bases lay between the germline ends. The length of the CDR3 is 18 residues. Germline V gene lookup returns CDR1 LGHNA and CDR2 YSLEER.

This clonotype was detected many times. The chain is built from TRBV7-2 and TRBJ2-7, with D unresolved. The CDR3 is 10 amino acids. Germline lookup yields CDR1 SGHTA and CDR2 FQGNSA. Trimming took 7 bases from V and 0 from J, leaving 1 base between them. The CDR3 coding sequence is TGTGCCAGCATCTCCTACGAGCAGTACTTC. This translates into CASISYEQYF.

The V and J genes are TRBV7-2 and TRBJ2-3; D is undetermined. V was pared by 2 bases and J by 2 bases, with 17 bases between. The germline V gene encodes CDR1 SGHTA and CDR2 FQGNSA. The CDR3 is 17 amino acids. The chain's CDR3 is CASSLLRTFHFTDTQYF. The CDR3 bases are TGTGCCAGCAGCTTATTAAGAACTTTCCATTTCACAGATACGCAGTATTTT.

This chain links TRBV29-1 with TRBJ2-1; TRBD2 is a possible D gene (6 bases). Trimming left V 4 bases short and J 7 bases short, with 23 bases between. The germline gives CDR1 SQVTM, CDR2 ANQGSEA. CDR3 length equals 16 residues. CDR3 in amino acids: CSVGIVGGDAWNEQFF. CDR3 coding DNA: TGCAGCGTTGGAATAGTAGGAGGGGACGCTTGGAATGAGCAGTTCTTC.

The rearrangement uses TRBV9 and TRBJ1-2; D is ambiguous. There are 13 residues in the CDR3. The germline V and J ends were trimmed by 0 bases and 4 bases, with 7 bases remaining between them. The germline gives CDR1 SGDLS, CDR2 YYNGEE. CDR3: CASSVGEGYGYTF. Here the CDR3 DNA reads TGTGCCAGCAGCGTAGGGGAAGGCTATGGCTACACCTTC.

The rearrangement links TRBV7-9 to TRBJ2-1, with D uncertain. The germline CDR1 and CDR2 sequences are SEHNR and FQNEAQ (reference sequence). The CDR3 runs to 14 residues. Trimming took 5 bases from V and 8 from J, leaving 16 bases between them. CDR3 sequence: CASSPHNRAHEQFF. CDR3 nucleotide sequence: TGTGCCAGCAGCCCCCATAACCGCGCCCATGAGCAGTTCTTC.

In nucleotides, the CDR3 is TGTGCCAGCAGCGTATCAGGGACAACCAACTCCTACAATGAGCAGTTCTTC. This translates into CASSVSGTTNSYNEQFF. V is TRBV9 and J is TRBJ2-1, with D possibly being TRBD1 (6 bases). The germline V and J ends were trimmed by 1 base and 0 bases, with 14 bases remaining between them. The CDR3 spans 17 residues. Per germline, CDR1 SGDLS and CDR2 YYNGEE.

This clonotype was counted only a few times. The chain employs TRBV18 and TRBJ2-7, with 9 bases matching TRBD1. This CDR3 is 13 amino acids long. With 5 bases clipped from V and 7 bases from J, the junction kept 6 bases outside the gene matches. Germline values: CDR1 KGHSH, CDR2 LQKENI. The CDR3 DNA reads as TGTGCCAGCTCATCAGACAGGGGGTTGGAGCAGTACTTC. This sequence encodes CASSSDRGLEQYF.

V gene TRBV7-9 combines with J gene TRBJ2-3; D may be TRBD2 (7 bases). The V gene's germline CDR1 is SEHNR and CDR2 FQNEAQ (reference sequence). V lost 3 bases to trimming and J lost 2 bases, with 18 bases between them. CDR3 size: 17 residues. This chain's CDR3 is CASSFAGRGLITDTQYF. As DNA, the CDR3 is TGTGCCAGCAGCTTTGCAGGGAGGGGGTTAATCACAGATACGCAGTATTTT.

The genes are TRBV20-1 and TRBJ1-2; D is ambiguous. Germline loops: CDR1 DFQATT, CDR2 SNEGSKA (reference sequence). CDR3 length: 19 amino acids. V was pared by 2 bases and J by 2 bases, with 27 bases between. CDR3 coding DNA: TGCAGTGCTAGACGGCAGGACCTAATATCTACTCACTCAAACTATGGCTACACCTTC. Translating it yields CSARRQDLISTHSNYGYTF.

The chain recombines TRBV7-9 with TRBJ1-2, with TRBD1 matching over 8 bases. The CDR3 contains 15 residues. The V gene end was trimmed by 5 bases and the J gene end by 5 bases; junction bases not matched to a gene: 10. From germline, CDR1 is SEHNR and CDR2 FQNEAQ (reference sequence). The CDR3 region is CASSATDRVWYGYTF. CDR3 coding DNA: TGTGCCAGCAGCGCAACGGACAGGGTTTGGTATGGCTACACCTTC.